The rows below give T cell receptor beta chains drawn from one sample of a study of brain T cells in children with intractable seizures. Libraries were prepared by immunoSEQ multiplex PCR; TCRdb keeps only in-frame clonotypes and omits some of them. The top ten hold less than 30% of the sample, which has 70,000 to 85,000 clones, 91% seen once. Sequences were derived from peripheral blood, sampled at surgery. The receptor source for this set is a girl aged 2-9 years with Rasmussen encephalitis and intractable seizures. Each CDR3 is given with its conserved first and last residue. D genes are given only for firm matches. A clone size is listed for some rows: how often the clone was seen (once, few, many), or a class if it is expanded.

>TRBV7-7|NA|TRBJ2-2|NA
CASSSNAGNTGELFF
TGTGCCAGCAGCTCAAACGCGGGGAACACCGGGGAGCTGTTTTTT
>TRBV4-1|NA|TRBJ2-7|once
CASSQVGREQYF
TGCGCCAGCAGCCAAGTCGGGCGGGAGCAGTACTTC
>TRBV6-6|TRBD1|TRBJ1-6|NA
CASSSTAGGNSPLHF
TGTGCCAGCAGCTCGACAGCAGGGGGGAATTCACCCCTCCACTTT
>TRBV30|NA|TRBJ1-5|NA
CAWKGGSNQPQHF
TGTGCCTGGAAAGGCGGGTCTAATCAGCCCCAGCATTTT
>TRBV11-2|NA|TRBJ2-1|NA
CASTLGPDPRNEQFF
TGTGCCAGCACCCTCGGCCCCGACCCCCGCAATGAGCAGTTCTTC
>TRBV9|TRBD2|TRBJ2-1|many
CASSPPGGVSSYNEQFF
TGTGCCAGCAGCCCACCGGGGGGGGTTAGCTCCTACAATGAGCAGTTCTTC
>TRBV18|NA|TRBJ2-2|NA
CASSPGLGRPGELFF
TGTGCCAGCTCACCGGGCCTTGGACGTCCCGGGGAGCTGTTTTTT
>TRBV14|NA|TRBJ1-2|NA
CASSPLTGYGYTF
TGTGCCAGCAGCCCACTTACGGGCTATGGCTACACCTTC
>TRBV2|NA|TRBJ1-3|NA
CASSESGNTIYF
TGTGCCAGCAGTGAATCGGGAAACACCATATATTTT
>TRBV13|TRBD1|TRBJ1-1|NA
CASRWGTDWGFAEAFF
TGTGCCAGCAGATGGGGGACAGACTGGGGCTTCGCTGAAGCTTTCTTT
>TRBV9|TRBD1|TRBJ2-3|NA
CASSEGQGLSDTQYF
TGTGCCAGCAGCGAGGGACAGGGTCTGTCAGATACGCAGTATTTT